The source of this T cell receptor (beta chain) is a study of somatic mutations in cytotoxic T cells in rheumatoid arthritis. Study-level background: Before any treatment began, around 30 ml EDTA peripheral blood was collected from patients right after diagnosis. Overall study results and limits: With age, CD8+ clonality increased in rheumatoid arthritis patients, whereas no such increase appeared in healthy controls.

Generated by immunoSEQ multiplex PCR, the TCRdb table keeps only in-frame clones and is missing some. The data show thousands of clones, roughly 77% seen once. Details on this clone: The antigen is undetermined.

The ends were cut back, 4 bases at V and 4 bases at J, with 21 bases in the middle. Germline CDR1 is SGHDT and CDR2 is YYEEEE. The CDR3 length is 16 residues. This sequence was found in a woman aged 70 to 79 with rheumatoid arthritis. Material: CD8+ T cells sorted from blood, obtained at a follow-up visit. V and J are TRBV5-6 and TRBJ2-7; TRBD1 or TRBD2 may be the D gene (5 bases each). CDR3 protein: CASSPSEGLTKYEQYF. CDR3 sequence (DNA): TGTGCCAGCAGCCCCAGTGAGGGGTTGACGAAGTACGAGCAGTACTTC. Filled out from reference TRBV5-6 and TRBJ2-7, the complete variable domain reads DAGVTQSPTHLIKTRGQQVTLRCSPKSGHDTVSWYQQALGQGPQFIFQYYEEEERQRGNFPDRFSGHQFPNYSSELNVNALLLGDSALYLCASSPSEGLTKYEQYFGPGTRLTVT.